Shown below are 29 T cell receptor beta chains from a single sample sequenced in a study of PD-1 blockade in mismatch repair-deficient tumors (dated 2017 in TCRdb). Library preparation was by the immunoSEQ multiplex PCR assay. TCRdb retrieved this table from immuneACCESS and kept in-frame rearrangements only. Not all clones are present; in checked studies, unresolved V genes account for under half, and no reason is known for the remainder. For this sample there are 100,000 or so clones; 82% appear just once. Together, the top ten hold approximately 6.7% of the sample. The sequencing here drew on peripheral blood, taken approximately 35 weeks after starting pembrolizumab. The receptor set was obtained from an adult with mismatch repair-deficient cancer.

The chain is built from TRBV7-9 and TRBJ2-1, with D hard to call. CDR1 SEHNR and CDR2 FQNEAQ come from the germline V gene (reference sequence). V lost 8 bases, J lost 4 bases, and 12 bases lay in between. The CDR3 contains 13 residues. The CDR3 reads CASAPFGYNEQFF. CDR3 bases: TGTGCCAGCGCCCCTTTTGGGTACAATGAGCAGTTCTTC.

In DNA, the CDR3 is TGCGCCAGCAGCATCGGGACAATGGGGCTGAACACTGAAGCTTTCTTT. Protein product: CASSIGTMGLNTEAFF. The genes are TRBV5-1 and TRBJ1-1, with D possibly matching TRBD1 (6 bases). From germline, CDR1 is SGHRS and CDR2 YFSETQ. This CDR3 comprises 16 residues. Trimming removed 4 bases at V and 0 bases at J, with 16 bases between.

V usage is TRBV9 and J usage is TRBJ2-3; D is ambiguous. CDR3 length: 13 residues. V lost 0 bases and J 4 bases, leaving 6 bases between the germline ends. Germline-derived CDR1 and CDR2 are SGDLS and YYNGEE. The CDR3 spells CASSVAGSDTQYF. CDR3 sequence (DNA): TGTGCCAGCAGCGTAGCTGGGTCAGATACGCAGTATTTT.

The rearrangement uses TRBV2 and TRBJ2-1, with 9 bases fitting TRBD2. V lost 6 bases, J lost 6 bases, and 12 bases stayed unmatched. Germline values: CDR1 SNHLY, CDR2 FYNNEI. The CDR3 runs to 16 residues. The CDR3 sequence is CASRDYEGLARNEQFF. In nucleotides, the CDR3 is TGTGCCAGCAGGGACTACGAGGGACTAGCACGCAATGAGCAGTTCTTC.

The chain uses TRBV27 and TRBJ2-2; 7 positions agree with TRBD1. Germline lookup yields CDR1 MNHEY and CDR2 SMNVEV (reference sequence). The CDR3 is made up of 14 amino acids. J gave up 2 bases and V 6 bases, and 3 bases lay outside the gene matches. CDR3 nucleotide sequence: TGTGCCAGCAGCGACAGGGTAAACACCGGGGAGCTGTTTTTT. Its translation: CASSDRVNTGELFF.

The chain recombines TRBV13 with TRBJ2-7; no clear D gene. CDR1 and CDR2 from the germline V gene are PRHDT and FYEKMQ (reference sequence). This CDR3 spans 15 amino acids. V lost 6 bases, J lost 4 bases, and 19 bases lay in between. CDR3 nucleotide sequence: TGTGCCAGCAGATCAAGTTACTTCCCCCGTTACGAGCAGTACTTC. Its translation is CASRSSYFPRYEQYF.

This clone was detected once. The rearrangement links TRBV11-2 to TRBJ2-7; 10 positions match TRBD2. CDR1 and CDR2 (germline): SGHAT, FQNNGV. The CDR3 runs 15 residues. V was clipped by 5 bases and J by 0 bases; unmatched bases: 4. CDR3 region: CASSEGLASSYEQYF. The CDR3 region has the DNA TGTGCCAGCAGCGAGGGACTAGCGTCCTCCTACGAGCAGTACTTC. The full variable domain, rest sourced from reference TRBV11-2 and TRBJ2-7, is EAGVAQSPRYKIIEKRQSVAFWCNPISGHATLYWYQQILGQGPKLLIQFQNNGVVDDSQLPKDRFSAERLKGVDSTLKIQPAKLEDSAVYLCASSEGLASSYEQYFGPGTRLTVT.

This clone showed up many times. In the same sample, other DNA sequences code for this CDR3. The chain recombines TRBV6-6 with TRBJ2-7; 7 bases line up with TRBD2. V trimming: 2 bases; J trimming: 2 bases; junction bases outside the gene matches: 0. CDR3 length: 13 residues. The V gene's germline CDR1 is MNHNY and CDR2 SVGAGI (reference sequence). The CDR3 here is CASSYSGTYEQYF. Written as DNA, the CDR3 is TGTGCCAGCAGTTACAGCGGGACCTACGAGCAGTACTTC.

CDR3 nucleotide sequence: TGTGCCAGCAGCCTCGTCTCGGGAAATGAGCAGTTCTTC. Protein: CASSLVSGNEQFF. The chain is built from TRBV27 and TRBJ2-1; TRBD2 is a possible D gene (5 bases). CDR1 is MNHEY and CDR2 is SMNVEV in the germline V gene (reference sequence). The CDR3 totals 13 residues. V dropped 6 bases and J dropped 7 bases, with 13 bases sitting between them.

The rearrangement joins TRBV30 to TRBJ2-3; D assignment may be TRBD1 or TRBD2 (5 bases each). Germline loops: CDR1 GTSNPN, CDR2 SVGIG (reference sequence). The germline V and J ends were trimmed by 4 bases and 0 bases, with 11 bases remaining between them. The CDR3 is made up of 14 amino acids. The CDR3 DNA reads as TGTGCCTGGATAAGGGACCGAAGCACAGATACGCAGTATTTT. Encoded protein: CAWIRDRSTDTQYF.

This clone was recorded only once. The chain recombines TRBV29-1 with TRBJ2-2; 9 nucleotides agree with TRBD2. Trimming cost V 4 bases and J 4 bases; bases outside gene matches: 4. The CDR3 has 14 amino acids. Germline V gene data show CDR1 as SQVTM and CDR2 as ANQGSEA. This CDR3 is CSVVAGVPTGELFF. CDR3 in DNA: TGCAGCGTTGTAGCGGGAGTTCCCACCGGGGAGCTGTTTTTT.

This rearrangement joins TRBV5-1 to TRBJ2-3, with 7 bases identical to TRBD1. V dropped 5 bases and J dropped 3; count of bases not matched to a gene: 6. CDR1 is SGHRS, CDR2 YFSETQ, per germline. The CDR3 extends over 14 amino acids. The CDR3 is CASSRDRPTDTQYF. DNA of the CDR3: TGCGCCAGCAGTAGGGACAGACCGACAGATACGCAGTATTTT.

This rearrangement joins TRBV19 to TRBJ2-1; 14 nucleotides align to TRBD2. The V and J ends lost 6 bases and 9 bases, in that order; junction bases with no gene match: 10. The CDR3 totals 16 residues. Germline V gene sequence: CDR1 LNHDA, CDR2 SQIVND (reference sequence). The CDR3 nucleotides read TGTGCCAGTAGCCAAAGACTAGCGGGAGGGTGGGCTGAGCAGTTCTTC. Its translation is CASSQRLAGGWAEQFF.

The chain joins TRBV6-6 to TRBJ1-2, with D maybe TRBD1 (5 bases). The length of the CDR3 is 14 residues. CDR1 is MNHNY and CDR2 is SVGAGI in the germline V gene (reference sequence). Trimming pared 7 bases from V and 2 bases from J, leaving 14 bases between. Written as DNA, the CDR3 is TGTGCCAGCACTAAGACGAGGGACAACTATGGCTACACCTTC. It is translated as CASTKTRDNYGYTF.

The V call is TRBV7-3, the J call TRBJ2-7; 11 bases match TRBD2. The CDR3 is 13 residues long. Per germline, CDR1 SGHTA and CDR2 FQGTGA. V shed 4 bases and J 6 bases; nucleotides not matched to a gene: 2. In DNA, the CDR3 is TGTGCCAGCAGCTCCGGGACTAGCGGCGAGCAGTACTTC. Its translation is CASSSGTSGEQYF.

The chain recombines TRBV15 with TRBJ2-7; D uncertain. Trimming cost V 0 bases and J 7 bases, with 22 bases left between them. The V gene's germline CDR1 is LNHNV and CDR2 YYDKDF (reference sequence). The CDR3 has 17 residues. For the CDR3, the DNA is TGTGCCACCAGCAGAGAGGGCCCCGGCACCTACGGCGGTGAGCAGTACTTC. Its translation: CATSREGPGTYGGEQYF.

This rearrangement joins TRBV9 to TRBJ2-3; no definite D call. In germline, CDR1 is SGDLS, CDR2 YYNGEE. The length of the CDR3 is 13 residues. V dropped 6 bases and J dropped 1 base, with 9 bases sitting between them. This CDR3 is CASNIRGTDTQYF. The CDR3 DNA reads as TGTGCCAGCAATATTAGGGGCACAGATACGCAGTATTTT.

The chain joins TRBV5-1 to TRBJ2-7, with TRBD1 matching 9 bases. Trimming at V came to 3 bases and at J to 0 bases, leaving 1 base not matched to a gene. Germline V gene sequence: CDR1 SGHRS, CDR2 YFSETQ. This CDR3 spans 14 amino acids. CDR3 DNA: TGCGCCAGCAGCTCGACAGGGGGCTCCTACGAGCAGTACTTC. Protein sequence: CASSSTGGSYEQYF.

This clone came up once. The chain carries TRBV11-3 and TRBJ2-1, with 8 nucleotides matching TRBD1. This CDR3 is 14 amino acids long. The V segment lost 3 bases and the J segment 8 bases; nucleotides outside the gene matches: 6. The germline V gene has CDR1 SGHNT and CDR2 YENEEA. The CDR3 spells CASSLTGAGDEQFF. CDR3 DNA: TGTGCCAGCAGCTTGACAGGGGCTGGCGATGAGCAGTTCTTC. Based on the CDR3 plus reference TRBV11-3 and TRBJ2-1, the full variable domain is EAGVVQSPRYKIIEKKQPVAFWCNPISGHNTLYWYLQNLGQGPELLIRYENEEAVDDSQLPKDRFSAERLKGVDSTLKIQPAELGDSAVYLCASSLTGAGDEQFFGPGTRLTVL.

The V call is TRBV5-1, the J call TRBJ2-3, with 7 bases lining up with TRBD1. This CDR3 spans 15 amino acids. With V trimmed by 4 bases and J by 3 bases, 8 bases remained unmatched. Germline CDR1 reads SGHRS; CDR2 reads YFSETQ. CDR3 DNA: TGCGCCAGCAGCATAGGGGGCTTGGGGACAGATACGCAGTATTTT. Translating gives CASSIGGLGTDTQYF.

This clone appeared a few times. The chain combines TRBV27 with TRBJ2-1; tentatively, D is TRBD1 (5 bases). The CDR3 covers 15 residues. Deletions cut 3 bases from V and 0 bases from J, with 9 bases between. CDR1 and CDR2 (germline): MNHEY, SMNVEV (reference sequence). CDR3 protein: CASSFDSSSYNEQFF. The CDR3 DNA reads as TGTGCCAGCAGTTTTGACAGTAGCTCCTACAATGAGCAGTTCTTC.

The chain joins TRBV28 to TRBJ2-7, with TRBD2 identical over 7 bases. Germline CDR1 and CDR2: MDHEN and SYDVKM. The J segment lost 2 bases and the V segment lost 5 bases, leaving 3 bases of the junction unmatched. The CDR3 consists of 13 residues. CDR3 region: CASSSGIPYEQYF. In nucleotides, the CDR3 is TGTGCCAGCAGTAGCGGGATACCCTACGAGCAGTACTTC.

The rearrangement uses TRBV30 and TRBJ1-5, with D perhaps TRBD1 (6 bases). The germline V and J ends were trimmed by 3 bases and 7 bases, with 13 bases remaining between them. The CDR3 length is 13 residues. Germline lookup yields CDR1 GTSNPN and CDR2 SVGIG (reference sequence). The CDR3 DNA follows: TGTGCCTGGAGAGGCAGGGGAAACCAGCCCCAGCATTTT. Amino acids: CAWRGRGNQPQHF.

The rearrangement uses TRBV20-1 and TRBJ1-2, with D hard to call. The germline V gene has CDR1 DFQATT and CDR2 SNEGSKA (reference sequence). The CDR3 contains 11 residues. Trimming took off 6 bases at V and 2 bases at J, with 7 bases between the two ends. CDR3 loop: CSAAKNYGYTF. Here the CDR3 DNA reads TGCAGTGCGGCCAAGAACTATGGCTACACCTTC.

This clone was seen a single time. The chain is built from TRBV11-3 and TRBJ2-3; 8 positions agree with TRBD2. Germline V CDR1 and CDR2: SGHNT, YENEEA. The ends lost 2 bases at V and 6 bases at J; junction bases unmatched: 4. CDR3 length: 14 residues. CDR3 sequence reads: CASSLPSGWDTQYF. Here the CDR3 DNA reads TGTGCCAGCAGCTTACCTAGCGGGTGGGATACGCAGTATTTT.

The chain links TRBV18 to TRBJ2-7; 8 bases align to TRBD2. J was trimmed by 6 bases and V by 2 bases; bases with no gene match: 9. The V gene's germline CDR1 is KGHSH and CDR2 LQKENI. The CDR3 runs to 15 residues. This chain's CDR3 is CASSPGGGRLGEQYF. The CDR3, as DNA: TGTGCCAGCTCACCAGGTGGCGGGAGGTTGGGCGAGCAGTACTTC.

The rearrangement uses TRBV10-3 and TRBJ1-1; D uncertain. The germline V and J ends were trimmed by 2 bases and 1 base, with 14 bases remaining between them. Germline assignment: CDR1 ENHRY and CDR2 SYGVKD. The CDR3 totals 16 residues. In DNA, the CDR3 is TGTGCCATCAGTGAGGGGAGGACCTTGAGGAACACTGAAGCTTTCTTT. This translates into CAISEGRTLRNTEAFF.

This sequence joins TRBV27 and TRBJ2-1, with D perhaps matching TRBD2 (6 bases). Germline lookup yields CDR1 MNHEY and CDR2 SMNVEV (reference sequence). The V end was cut by 5 bases, the J end by 0 bases, with 14 bases between. The CDR3 runs 16 residues. The CDR3 region is CASSPLAANSYNEQFF. CDR3 coding DNA: TGTGCCAGCAGTCCACTAGCAGCAAACTCCTACAATGAGCAGTTCTTC.

The rearrangement joins TRBV19 to TRBJ2-1; a possible D gene is TRBD1 (6 bases). The CDR3 is made up of 17 amino acids. CDR1 LNHDA and CDR2 SQIVND come from the germline V gene (reference sequence). V was cut by 1 base and J by 5 bases, with 18 bases left in between. DNA of the CDR3: TGTGCCAGTAGTATAGGACTTACAGGGATTGTCGACAATGAGCAGTTCTTC. Translating gives CASSIGLTGIVDNEQFF.